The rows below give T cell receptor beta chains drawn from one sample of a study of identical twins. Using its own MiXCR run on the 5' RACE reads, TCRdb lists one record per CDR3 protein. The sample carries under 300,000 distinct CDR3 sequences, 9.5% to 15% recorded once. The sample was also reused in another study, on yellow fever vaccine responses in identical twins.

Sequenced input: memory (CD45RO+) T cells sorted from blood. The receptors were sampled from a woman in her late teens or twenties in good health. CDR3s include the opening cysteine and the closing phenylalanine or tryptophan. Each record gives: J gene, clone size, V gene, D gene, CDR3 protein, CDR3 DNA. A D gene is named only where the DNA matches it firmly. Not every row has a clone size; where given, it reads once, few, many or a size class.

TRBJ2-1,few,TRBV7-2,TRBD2,CASSLGGGINNNEQFF,TGTGCCAGCAGCTTAGGGGGGGGGATCAACAACAATGAGCAGTTCTTC
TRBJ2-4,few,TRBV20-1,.,CSAAPAGRDSGIQYF,TGCAGTGCCGCGCCTGCAGGGCGGGATAGCGGCATTCAGTACTTC
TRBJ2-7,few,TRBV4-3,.,CASSQSATGTLPYEQYF,TGCGCCAGCAGCCAGAGTGCAACCGGGACTCTTCCCTACGAGCAGTACTTC
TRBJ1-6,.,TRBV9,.,CASSPSVGDYSPLHF,TGTGCCAGCAGCCCCTCGGTGGGGGATTATTCACCCCTCCACTTT
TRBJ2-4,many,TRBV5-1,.,CASSFQTKNIQYF,TGCGCCAGCAGCTTCCAAACCAAAAACATTCAGTACTTC
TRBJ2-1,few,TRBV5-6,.,CASSLEVNEQFF,TGTGCCAGCAGCTTGGAAGTGAATGAGCAGTTCTTC
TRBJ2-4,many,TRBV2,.,CASSSPTGAKNIQYF,TGTGCCAGCAGTTCACCTACAGGGGCCAAAAACATTCAGTACTTC
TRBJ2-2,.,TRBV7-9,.,CASNINTGELFF,TGTGCCAGCAACATTAACACCGGGGAGCTGTTTTTT
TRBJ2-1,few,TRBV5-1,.,CASSGGGGDNEQFF,TGCGCCAGCAGCGGTGGGGGGGGCGACAATGAGCAGTTCTTC
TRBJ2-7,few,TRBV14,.,CASSPRQALSYEQYF,TGTGCCAGCAGCCCCCGACAGGCTCTCTCCTACGAGCAGTACTTC
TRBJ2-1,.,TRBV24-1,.,CATSAGKLIYNEQFF,TGTGCCACCAGTGCGGGGAAATTAATCTACAATGAGCAGTTCTTC
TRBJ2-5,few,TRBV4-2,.,CASSQEAGAKTQYF,TGTGCCAGCAGCCAAGAAGCTGGGGCCAAGACCCAGTACTTC
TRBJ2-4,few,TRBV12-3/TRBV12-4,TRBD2,CASTTGGRAKNIQYF,TGTGCCAGCACCACGGGCGGGAGGGCCAAAAACATTCAGTACTTC
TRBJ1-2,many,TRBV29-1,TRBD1,CSTQGQGLGYTF,TGCAGCACCCAAGGACAGGGATTGGGCTACACCTTC
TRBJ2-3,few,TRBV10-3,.,CAIKTTDTQYF,TGTGCCATCAAAACTACAGATACGCAGTATTTT
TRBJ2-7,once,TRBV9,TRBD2,CASGLAGGEQYF,TGTGCCAGCGGACTAGCGGGAGGCGAGCAGTACTTC
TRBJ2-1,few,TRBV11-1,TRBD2,CASSLERDVIRDEQFF,TGTGCCAGCAGCTTGGAGCGGGATGTAATTCGCGATGAGCAGTTCTTC
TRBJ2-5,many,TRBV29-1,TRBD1,CSAGQGRETQYF,TGCAGCGCCGGACAGGGGAGGGAGACCCAGTACTTC
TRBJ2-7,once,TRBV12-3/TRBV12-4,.,CASSPLGQARTYEQYF,TGTGCCAGCAGCCCCCTCGGGCAGGCAAGGACCTACGAGCAGTACTTC
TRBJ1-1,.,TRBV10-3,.,CAITGPFPRGNTEAFF,TGTGCCATCACAGGGCCCTTCCCCAGGGGGAACACTGAAGCTTTCTTT
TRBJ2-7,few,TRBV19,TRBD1,CASSRLWDRDYEQYF,TGTGCCAGTAGTAGGCTATGGGACAGGGACTACGAGCAGTACTTC
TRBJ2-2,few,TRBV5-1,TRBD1,CASSSGTGSMWTGELFF,TGCGCCAGCAGCAGCGGGACAGGGAGTATGTGGACCGGGGAGCTGTTTTTT
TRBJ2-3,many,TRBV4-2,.,CASSQQGFDTDTQYF,TGTGCCAGCAGCCAGCAGGGGTTCGACACAGATACGCAGTATTTT
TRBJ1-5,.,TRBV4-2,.,CAISPGDRNQPQHF,TGTGCCATCAGCCCCGGGGACCGCAATCAGCCCCAGCATTTT
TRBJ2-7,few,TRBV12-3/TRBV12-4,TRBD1,CASSSGTGSGLAGRYSYEQYF,TGTGCCAGCAGTTCCGGGACAGGCAGCGGTCTAGCAGGGCGGTACTCCTACGAGCAGTACTTC
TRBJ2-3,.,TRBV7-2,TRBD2,CASSPWTRNTDTQYF,TGTGCCAGCAGCCCCTGGACTAGGAACACAGATACGCAGTATTTT
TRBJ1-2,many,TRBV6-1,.,CASTDGSNYGYTF,TGTGCCAGCACCGACGGCAGTAACTATGGCTACACCTTC
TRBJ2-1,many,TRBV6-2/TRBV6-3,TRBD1,CASSYSPGQGLYNEQFF,TGTGCCAGCAGTTACTCGCCGGGACAGGGGCTTTACAATGAGCAGTTCTTC
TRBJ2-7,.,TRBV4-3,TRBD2,CASSQDRGLAEYEQYF,TGCGCCAGCAGCCAAGATCGCGGACTAGCGGAATACGAGCAGTACTTC
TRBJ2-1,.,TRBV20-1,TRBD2,CSASLAGGSEQFF,TGCAGTGCTAGCCTAGCGGGAGGTAGTGAGCAGTTCTTC
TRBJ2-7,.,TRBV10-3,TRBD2,CAIRRLAGHEQYF,TGTGCCATCAGGCGACTAGCAGGCCACGAGCAGTACTTC
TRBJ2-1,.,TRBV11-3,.,CASSLDGRSLGRNEQFF,TGTGCCAGCAGCTTAGATGGGCGGTCACTAGGGAGGAATGAGCAGTTCTTC
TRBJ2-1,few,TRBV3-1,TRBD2,CASSHTGRGYNEQFF,TGTGCCAGCAGCCACACCGGGAGGGGTTACAATGAGCAGTTCTTC
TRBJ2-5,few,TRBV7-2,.,CASSLGAGAACNF,TGTGCCAGCAGCTTAGGGGCAGGGGCAGCTTGTAACTTC
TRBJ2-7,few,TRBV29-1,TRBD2,CSGSGTYEQYF,TGCAGCGGTAGCGGGACCTACGAGCAGTACTTC
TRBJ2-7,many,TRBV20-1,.,CSARDPGEDYEQYF,TGCAGTGCTAGAGATCCGGGGGAGGACTACGAGCAGTACTTC
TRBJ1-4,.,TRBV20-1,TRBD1,CSARQTGLPNEKLFF,TGCAGTGCTCGACAGACAGGGCTTCCTAATGAAAAACTGTTTTTT